This T cell receptor beta chain was recovered during a study of T cells expressing NK-cell markers. Germline V gene lookup returns CDR1 MNHEY and CDR2 SMNVEV (reference sequence). The CDR3 has 16 amino acids. One entry per CDR3 protein, without DNA, is what TCRdb gives after re-calling the 5' RACE reads. This sample contains 350,000 to 450,000 distinct CDR3 sequences. V is TRBV27 and J is TRBJ1-6; TCRdb proposes TRBD1, but this gene call is untestable without DNA. This TCR came from a man aged 18-75 years in good health. What was sequenced was blood T cells: a sorted CD56 or NKG2C T cell subset, CD4+ or CD8+ T cells, or bulk PBMC T cells (not recorded which). This chain's CDR3 is CASSALNRGYNSPLHF.